The 21 T cell receptor beta chains below come from one sample, sequenced in a study of control samples from healthy donors and cancer patients. Only in-frame clones appear in the TCRdb table, and some are missing; sequencing was by immunoSEQ multiplex PCR. Altogether approximately 150,000 clones are present, 95% to 96% being singletons, with the ten largest covering over 1%. The sequenced sample consisted of blood. Receptors originate from a woman in her 30s in good health.

The chain has TRBV28 and TRBJ1-1; D is possibly TRBD1 (5 bases). Germline CDR1 MDHEN, CDR2 SYDVKM. CDR3 length: 14 amino acids. Trimming took 2 bases from V and 5 from J, leaving 12 bases between them. For the CDR3, the DNA is TGTGCCAGCAGTTTAAGGGCAGGGTTGACTGAAGCTTTCTTT. Translating gives CASSLRAGLTEAFF.

This sequence joins TRBV28 and TRBJ1-1; TRBD1 matches 7 bases. V gave up 6 bases and J gave up 3 bases; unmatched junction bases: 13. This CDR3 has 16 amino acids. CDR1 MDHEN and CDR2 SYDVKM come from the germline V gene. CDR3 sequence: CASRAGTRGRHTEAFF. The CDR3 nucleotides read TGTGCCAGCAGGGCCGGTACGAGGGGGCGACACACTGAAGCTTTCTTT.

The chain carries TRBV28 and TRBJ2-1; D not certain. The CDR3 runs 13 residues. In germline, CDR1 is MDHEN, CDR2 SYDVKM. V dropped 7 bases and J dropped 6 bases, with 13 bases sitting between them. The CDR3 is CASKAGVFNEQFF. The CDR3 region has the DNA TGTGCCAGCAAGGCTGGGGTCTTCAATGAGCAGTTCTTC.

The CDR3 DNA sequence: TGTGCCAGCAGCCCCGGGACAGTAAAGACCCAGTACTTC. Amino acids: CASSPGTVKTQYF. The chain recombines TRBV5-4 with TRBJ2-5; 7 bases align to TRBD1. V trimming: 4 bases; J trimming: 6 bases; junction bases outside the gene matches: 6. Per germline, CDR1 SGHNT and CDR2 YYREEE (reference sequence). The CDR3 runs 13 residues. Supplemented by reference TRBV5-4 and TRBJ2-5, the full variable domain reads ETGVTQSPTHLIKTRGQQVTLRCSSQSGHNTVSWYQQALGQGPQFIFQYYREEENGRGNFPPRFSGLQFPNYSSELNVNALELDDSALYLCASSPGTVKTQYFGPGTRLLVL.

The chain recombines TRBV7-9 with TRBJ1-2; D is possibly TRBD1 (6 bases). The germline CDR1 and CDR2 sequences are SEHNR and FQNEAQ (reference sequence). Trimming took off 5 bases at V and 7 bases at J, with 17 bases between the two ends. The CDR3 is 14 residues long. CDR3 region: CASSPTGLLSGYTF. In DNA, the CDR3 is TGTGCCAGCAGCCCAACAGGGCTTCTTAGTGGCTACACCTTC.

The chain links TRBV19 to TRBJ1-4; no firm D call. This CDR3 is 16 amino acids long. The germline V gene has CDR1 LNHDA and CDR2 SQIVND (reference sequence). Trimming shortened V by 3 bases and J by 7 bases, and 18 bases separated the two germline ends. The CDR3 region has the DNA TGTGCCAGTAGTATGTTTTCAGCTGCGGCGGGTGAAAAACTGTTTTTT. This encodes CASSMFSAAAGEKLFF.

The rearrangement joins TRBV10-1 to TRBJ2-7; the match to TRBD2 covers 10 bases. Trimming removed 5 bases from V and 6 bases from J; junction bases left unmatched: 4. Germline V gene lookup returns CDR1 WNHNN and CDR2 SYGVQD (reference sequence). This CDR3 has 13 amino acids. CDR3 loop: CASSPGLATEQYF. CDR3 DNA: TGCGCCAGCAGTCCGGGACTAGCGACCGAGCAGTACTTC.

This chain connects TRBV4-1 to TRBJ2-1, with 13 nucleotides matching TRBD2. The length of the CDR3 is 16 residues. Germline lookup yields CDR1 MGHRA and CDR2 YSYEKL. Trimming cost V 3 bases and J 7 bases; bases outside gene matches: 6. The CDR3 bases are TGCGCCAGCAGCCACCCCGGGACTAGCGGGACTAATGAGCAGTTCTTC. It specifies CASSHPGTSGTNEQFF.

The chain combines TRBV7-9 with TRBJ2-2; no clear D gene. The CDR3 totals 15 residues. The germline V gene has CDR1 SEHNR and CDR2 FQNEAQ (reference sequence). V was clipped by 5 bases and J by 3 bases, with 13 bases between them. CDR3 amino acids: CASSPRSGYTGELFF. The DNA for the CDR3 is TGTGCCAGCAGCCCCAGGTCTGGGTACACCGGGGAGCTGTTTTTT.

V and J are TRBV12-3 or TRBV12-4 and TRBJ2-7; TRBD2 is a possible D gene (6 bases). This CDR3 has 13 residues. V shed 2 bases and J shed 5 bases, with 10 bases lying between them. The CDR3 protein is CASSLISGDEQYF. In DNA form, the CDR3 reads TGTGCCAGCAGTTTAATCTCGGGGGACGAGCAGTACTTC.

The V gene is TRBV11-2, the J gene TRBJ2-1; D ambiguous. Germline-derived CDR1 and CDR2 are SGHAT and FQNNGV. V was cut by 1 base and J by 0 bases, with 7 bases left in between. This CDR3 contains 15 residues. The CDR3 nucleotides are TGTGCCAGCAGCTTAGGCACGAGCTCCTACAATGAGCAGTTCTTC. Its protein product is CASSLGTSSYNEQFF.

J is TRBJ2-1 and V is TRBV18; D may be TRBD1 or TRBD2 (6 bases each). V dropped 2 bases and J dropped 2 bases, with 13 bases sitting between them. Germline loops: CDR1 KGHSH, CDR2 LQKENI. This CDR3 is 16 amino acids long. CDR3 sequence (DNA): TGTGCCAGCTCACCATTTCTAGGGGGGACCTACAATGAGCAGTTCTTC. Protein: CASSPFLGGTYNEQFF.

This clone was recorded only once. The chain uses TRBV29-1 and TRBJ2-1; maybe TRBD2 (7 bases). Germline V lookup: CDR1 SQVTM, CDR2 ANQGSEA. The CDR3 extends over 16 amino acids. The ends were cut back, 6 bases at V and 8 bases at J, with 26 bases in the middle. CDR3 in DNA: TGCAGCGTCAAAGGACTATTTGGGGGGGCCGGAGATGAGCAGTTCTTC. As protein: CSVKGLFGGAGDEQFF.

This chain uses TRBV25-1 with TRBJ2-2, with TRBD2 as a possible D gene (6 bases). V lost 8 bases and J 0 bases, leaving 13 bases between the germline ends. The CDR3 spans 15 residues. The germline gives CDR1 MGHDK, CDR2 SYGVNS. Here the CDR3 DNA reads TGTGCCAGCGGATCCTGGGGGGCGAACACCGGGGAGCTGTTTTTT. The encoded protein is CASGSWGANTGELFF.

The chain combines TRBV6-6 with TRBJ1-1; the match to TRBD1 covers 9 bases. The trim removed 6 bases at V and 4 bases at J, leaving 6 bases unmatched. The CDR3 has 14 residues. Germline V gene data show CDR1 as MNHNY and CDR2 as SVGAGI (reference sequence). As DNA, the CDR3 is TGTGCCAGCAGCTACGGGACAGGGCCCACTGAAGCTTTCTTT. This gives the protein CASSYGTGPTEAFF.

The gene calls are TRBV2 and TRBJ2-5; D might be TRBD1 or TRBD2, each matching 5 bases. V was trimmed by 3 bases and J by 5 bases, leaving 10 bases between them. This CDR3 is 13 amino acids long. Germline V gene lookup returns CDR1 SNHLY and CDR2 FYNNEI. The DNA of the CDR3 is TGTGCCAGCAGTGATCAGGGCGGGGAGACCCAGTACTTC. This translates into CASSDQGGETQYF.

The chain uses TRBV6-6 and TRBJ2-7; 7 bases are shared with TRBD2. Germline trimming cut 3 bases from V and 6 bases from J; bases unmatched to any gene: 5. CDR1 and CDR2 from the germline V gene are MNHNY and SVGAGI (reference sequence). CDR3 length: 13 amino acids. Here the CDR3 DNA reads TGTGCCAGCAGTTATGGACTAGGAGGCGAGCAGTACTTC. Translated, it gives CASSYGLGGEQYF.

V usage is TRBV27 and J usage is TRBJ1-4; TRBD1 matches at 9 bases. The CDR3 covers 15 residues. The trim removed 5 bases at V and 7 bases at J, leaving 8 bases unmatched. Germline V gene sequence: CDR1 MNHEY, CDR2 SMNVEV (reference sequence). The CDR3 DNA sequence: TGTGCCAGCAGTCACACACAGGGGGCTCGTGAAAAACTGTTTTTT. Translated, it gives CASSHTQGAREKLFF.

V and J are TRBV27 and TRBJ2-2, with 8 bases fitting TRBD2. Trimming took 5 bases from V and 4 from J; bases not matched to a gene: 9. From germline, CDR1 is MNHEY and CDR2 SMNVEV (reference sequence). The CDR3 is made up of 16 amino acids. The CDR3 spells CASSPSGGWGTGELFF. CDR3 sequence (DNA): TGTGCCAGCAGTCCAAGCGGGGGATGGGGCACCGGGGAGCTGTTTTTT.

The gene calls are TRBV28 and TRBJ2-1, with TRBD1 matching over 7 bases. The CDR3 spans 17 residues. Trimming took 0 bases from V and 1 from J; bases not matched to a gene: 6. Germline loops: CDR1 MDHEN, CDR2 SYDVKM. This CDR3 is CASSLWSTGLSYNEQFF. CDR3 DNA: TGTGCCAGCAGTTTATGGTCGACAGGGTTGTCCTACAATGAGCAGTTCTTC. Full variable domain (missing parts from reference TRBV28 and TRBJ2-1): DVKVTQSSRYLVKRTGEKVFLECVQDMDHENMFWYRQDPGLGLRLIYFSYDVKMKEKGDIPEGYSVSREKKERFSLILESASTNQTSMYLCASSLWSTGLSYNEQFFGPGTRLTVL.

This rearrangement joins TRBV7-8 to TRBJ2-5; 8 bases map to TRBD2. V shed 5 bases and J 5 bases; nucleotides not matched to a gene: 16. Germline values: CDR1 SGHVS, CDR2 FQNEAQ. The CDR3 spans 17 residues. The CDR3 loop reads CASSTRLGLVLAETQYF. CDR3 nucleotide sequence: TGTGCCAGCAGCACACGATTGGGACTAGTCTTAGCGGAGACCCAGTACTTC.